This TCR beta chain was recovered during a study of T cell repertoires in cytomegalovirus infection. TCRdb reanalysed the reads using MiXCR and keeps one entry per CDR3 protein. This sample has a few hundred thousand distinct CDR3 sequences, with about 20% found just once. CDR3 length: 16 residues. With V trimmed by 6 bases and J by 7 bases, 13 bases remained unmatched. Germline lookup yields CDR1 MGHRA and CDR2 YSYEKL. This clonotype was seen just once. The antigen is unknown. Sequencing was performed on cultured PBMCs, taken from culture after CMV antigen stimulation. The origin of this receptor is a human donor in good health (CMV status not recorded). Some clones in this sample may be carry-over from other donors' samples. The rearrangement joins TRBV4-1 to TRBJ1-5, with 9 bases lining up with TRBD1. The CDR3 bases are TGCGCCAGCAGACTTACTCCCGGGACAGGGACCCAGCCCCAGCATTTT. It codes for CASRLTPGTGTQPQHF.